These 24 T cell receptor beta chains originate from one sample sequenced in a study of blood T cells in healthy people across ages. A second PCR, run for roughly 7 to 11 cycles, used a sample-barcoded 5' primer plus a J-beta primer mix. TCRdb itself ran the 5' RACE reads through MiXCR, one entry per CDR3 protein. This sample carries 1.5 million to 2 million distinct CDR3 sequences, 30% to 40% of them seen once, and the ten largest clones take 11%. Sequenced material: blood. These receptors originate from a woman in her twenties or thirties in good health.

CDR3 region: CSAGIKEETQYF. Written as DNA, the CDR3 is TGCAGTGCCGGGATAAAGGAAGAGACCCAGTACTTC. This rearrangement joins TRBV20-1 to TRBJ2-5, with a tentative D call TRBD2 (5 bases). CDR3 length: 12 amino acids. Germline CDR1 and CDR2: DFQATT and SNEGSKA (reference sequence). Between the trimmed V and J ends, which lost 6 bases and 3 bases, there was a span of 11 bases.

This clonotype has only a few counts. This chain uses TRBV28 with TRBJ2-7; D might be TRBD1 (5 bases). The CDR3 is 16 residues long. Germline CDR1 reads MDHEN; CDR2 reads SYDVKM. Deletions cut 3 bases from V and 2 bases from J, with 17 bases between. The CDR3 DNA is TGTGCCAGCAGTTTCCTAGGAACAGGTCTCACCTACGAGCAGTACTTC. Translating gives CASSFLGTGLTYEQYF.

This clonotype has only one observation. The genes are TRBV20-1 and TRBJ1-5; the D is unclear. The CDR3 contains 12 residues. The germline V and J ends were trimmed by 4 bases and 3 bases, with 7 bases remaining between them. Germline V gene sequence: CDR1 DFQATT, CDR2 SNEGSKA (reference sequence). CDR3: CSAMTDNQPQHF. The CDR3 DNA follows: TGCAGTGCTATGACGGACAATCAGCCCCAGCATTTT.

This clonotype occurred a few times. CDR3 DNA sequence: TGCAGTGCTAGGGCCCTACTAGCGAGCTCCTACAATGAGCAGTTCTTC. This encodes CSARALLASSYNEQFF. This chain connects TRBV20-1 to TRBJ2-1, with TRBD2 matching 7 bases. From germline, CDR1 is DFQATT and CDR2 SNEGSKA (reference sequence). V lost 3 bases and J lost 0; bases outside the gene matches: 8. This CDR3 contains 16 residues.

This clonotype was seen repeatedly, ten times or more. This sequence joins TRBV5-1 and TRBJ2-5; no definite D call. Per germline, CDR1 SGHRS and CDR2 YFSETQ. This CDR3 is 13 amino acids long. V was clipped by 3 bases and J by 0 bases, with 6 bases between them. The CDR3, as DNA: TGCGCCAGCAGCTCGCGCAACCAAGAGACCCAGTACTTC. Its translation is CASSSRNQETQYF.

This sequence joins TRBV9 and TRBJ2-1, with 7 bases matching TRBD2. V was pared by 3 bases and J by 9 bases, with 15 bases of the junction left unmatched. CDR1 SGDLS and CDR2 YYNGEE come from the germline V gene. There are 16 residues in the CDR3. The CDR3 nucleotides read TGTGCCAGCAGCGCAGTTGCCGGGACTACCCTGATTGAGCAGTTCTTC. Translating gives CASSAVAGTTLIEQFF.

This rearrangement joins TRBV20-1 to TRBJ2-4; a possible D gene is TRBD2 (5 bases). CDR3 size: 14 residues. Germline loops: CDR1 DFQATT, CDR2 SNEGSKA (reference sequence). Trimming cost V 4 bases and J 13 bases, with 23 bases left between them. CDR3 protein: CSATNRDLDYKQYF. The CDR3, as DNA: TGCAGTGCTACGAACCGGGATCTTGATTACAAGCAGTACTTC.

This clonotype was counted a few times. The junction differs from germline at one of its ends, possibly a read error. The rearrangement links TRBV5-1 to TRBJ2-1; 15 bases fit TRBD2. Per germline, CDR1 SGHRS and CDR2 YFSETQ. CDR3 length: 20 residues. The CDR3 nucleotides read TGTGCCAGCAGTCGTGAGGGTCCGGGACTAGCGGGAGGACAGTATTATGAGCAGTTCTTC. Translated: CASSREGPGLAGGQYYEQFF.

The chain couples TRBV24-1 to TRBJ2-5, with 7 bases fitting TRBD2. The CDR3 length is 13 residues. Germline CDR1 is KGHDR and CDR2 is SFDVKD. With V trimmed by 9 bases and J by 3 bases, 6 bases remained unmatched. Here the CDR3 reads CATSPGGEETQYF. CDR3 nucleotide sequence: TGTGCCACCTCCCCGGGGGGAGAAGAGACCCAGTACTTC.

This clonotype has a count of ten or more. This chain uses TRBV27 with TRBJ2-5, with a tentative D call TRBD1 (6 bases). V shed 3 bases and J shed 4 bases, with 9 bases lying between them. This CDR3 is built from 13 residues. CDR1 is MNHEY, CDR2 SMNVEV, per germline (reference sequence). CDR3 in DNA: TGTGCCAGCAGTTTCCTAGGGGGAGAGACCCAGTACTTC. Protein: CASSFLGGETQYF.

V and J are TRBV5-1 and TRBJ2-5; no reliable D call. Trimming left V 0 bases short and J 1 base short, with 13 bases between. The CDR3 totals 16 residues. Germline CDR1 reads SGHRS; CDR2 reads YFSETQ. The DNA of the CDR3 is TGCGCCAGCAGCTTGGCCGGGCTGTCCGGCCAAGAGACCCAGTACTTC. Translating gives CASSLAGLSGQETQYF.

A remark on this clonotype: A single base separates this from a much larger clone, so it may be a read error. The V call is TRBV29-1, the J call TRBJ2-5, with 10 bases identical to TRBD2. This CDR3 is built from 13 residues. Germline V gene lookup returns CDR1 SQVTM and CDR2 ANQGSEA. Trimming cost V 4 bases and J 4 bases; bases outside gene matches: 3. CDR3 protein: CSVGGTSVETQYF. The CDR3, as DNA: TGCAGCGTTGGCGGGACTAGCGTAGAGACCCAGTACTTC.

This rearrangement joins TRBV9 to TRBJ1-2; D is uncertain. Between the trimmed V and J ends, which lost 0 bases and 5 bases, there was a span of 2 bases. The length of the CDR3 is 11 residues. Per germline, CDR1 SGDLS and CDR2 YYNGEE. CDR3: CASSVEYGYTF. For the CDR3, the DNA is TGTGCCAGCAGCGTAGAGTATGGCTACACCTTC.

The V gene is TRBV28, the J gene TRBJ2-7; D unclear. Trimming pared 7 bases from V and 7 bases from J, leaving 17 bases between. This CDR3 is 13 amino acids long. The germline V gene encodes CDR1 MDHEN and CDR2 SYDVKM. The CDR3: CASNLEVLGEQYF. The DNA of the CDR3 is TGTGCCAGCAACCTCGAGGTGTTAGGAGAGCAGTACTTC.

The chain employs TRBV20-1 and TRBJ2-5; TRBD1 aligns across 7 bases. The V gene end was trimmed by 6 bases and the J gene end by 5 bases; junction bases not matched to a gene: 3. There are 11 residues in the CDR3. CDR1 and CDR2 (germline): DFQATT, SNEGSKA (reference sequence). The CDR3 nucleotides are TGCAGTGCCACGACAGGGGAGACCCAGTACTTC. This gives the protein CSATTGETQYF.

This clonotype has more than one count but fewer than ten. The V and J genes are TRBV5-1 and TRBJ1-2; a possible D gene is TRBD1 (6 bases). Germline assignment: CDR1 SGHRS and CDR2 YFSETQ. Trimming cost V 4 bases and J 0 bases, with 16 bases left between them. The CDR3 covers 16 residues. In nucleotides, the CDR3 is TGCGCCAGCAGCCCAAGGACAGTCCCAACTAACTATGGCTACACCTTC. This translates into CASSPRTVPTNYGYTF.

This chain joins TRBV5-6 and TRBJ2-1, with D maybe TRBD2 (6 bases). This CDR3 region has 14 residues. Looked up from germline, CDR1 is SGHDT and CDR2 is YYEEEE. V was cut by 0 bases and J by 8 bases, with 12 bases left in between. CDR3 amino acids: CASSLGGTFYEQFF. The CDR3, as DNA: TGTGCCAGCAGCTTGGGGGGGACTTTCTATGAGCAGTTCTTC. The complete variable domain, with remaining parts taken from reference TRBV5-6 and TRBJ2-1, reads DAGVTQSPTHLIKTRGQQVTLRCSPKSGHDTVSWYQQALGQGPQFIFQYYEEEERQRGNFPDRFSGHQFPNYSSELNVNALLLGDSALYLCASSLGGTFYEQFFGPGTRLTVL.

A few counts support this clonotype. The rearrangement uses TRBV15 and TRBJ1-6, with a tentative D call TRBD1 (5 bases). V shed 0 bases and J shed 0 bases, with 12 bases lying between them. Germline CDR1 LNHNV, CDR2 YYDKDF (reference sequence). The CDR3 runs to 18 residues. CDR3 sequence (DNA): TGTGCCACCAGCAGAGATCGAGGGGAGAGCTCCTATAATTCACCCCTCCACTTT. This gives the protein CATSRDRGESSYNSPLHF.

The CDR3 loop reads CASSGTGSKIIHEQYF. CDR3 DNA: TGTGCCAGCAGTGGGACAGGCTCTAAGATTATCCACGAGCAGTACTTC. The chain joins TRBV2 to TRBJ2-7; 7 bases fit TRBD1. The germline V gene has CDR1 SNHLY and CDR2 FYNNEI. The CDR3 runs 16 residues. V dropped 4 bases and J dropped 5; count of bases not matched to a gene: 14.

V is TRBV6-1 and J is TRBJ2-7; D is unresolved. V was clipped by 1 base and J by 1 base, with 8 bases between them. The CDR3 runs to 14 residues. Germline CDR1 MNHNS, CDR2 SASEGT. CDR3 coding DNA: TGTGCCAGCAGTGAAGTTGTAGGGTCCTACGAGCAGTACTTC. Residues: CASSEVVGSYEQYF.

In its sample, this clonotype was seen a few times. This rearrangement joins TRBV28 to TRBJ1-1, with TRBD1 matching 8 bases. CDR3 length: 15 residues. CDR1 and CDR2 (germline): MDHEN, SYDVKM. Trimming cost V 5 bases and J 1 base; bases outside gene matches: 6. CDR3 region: CASSPADRANTEAFF. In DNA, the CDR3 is TGTGCCAGCAGTCCAGCGGACAGGGCGAACACTGAAGCTTTCTTT.

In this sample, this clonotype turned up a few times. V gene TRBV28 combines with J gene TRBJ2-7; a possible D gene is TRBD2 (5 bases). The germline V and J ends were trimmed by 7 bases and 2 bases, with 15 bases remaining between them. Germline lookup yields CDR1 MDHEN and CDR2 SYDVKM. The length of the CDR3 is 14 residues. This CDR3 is CASTGRGAPYEQYF. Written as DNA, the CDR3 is TGTGCCAGCACTGGCCGGGGAGCCCCCTACGAGCAGTACTTC.

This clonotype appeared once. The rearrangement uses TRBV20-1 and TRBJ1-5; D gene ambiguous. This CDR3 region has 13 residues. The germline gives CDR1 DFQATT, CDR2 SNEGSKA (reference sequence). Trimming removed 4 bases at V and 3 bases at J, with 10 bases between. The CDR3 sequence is CSAIDGTNQPQHF. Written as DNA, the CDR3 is TGCAGTGCTATCGACGGTACCAATCAGCCCCAGCATTTT.

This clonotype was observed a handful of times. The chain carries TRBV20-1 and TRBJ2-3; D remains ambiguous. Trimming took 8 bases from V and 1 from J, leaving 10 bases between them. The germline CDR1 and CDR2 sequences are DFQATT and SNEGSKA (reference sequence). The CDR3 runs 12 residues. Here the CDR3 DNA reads TGCAGTCCACGACGGGGCACAGATACGCAGTATTTT. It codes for CSPRRGTDTQYF.